One and the same sample provided the 27 T cell receptor beta chains below, sequenced in a study of cytomegalovirus exposure and HLA in healthy donors. The protocol was immunoSEQ multiplex PCR, while the TCRdb copy is restricted to in-frame clones and leaves out a portion. This table holds about 98,000 clones, about 95% found once. Sample: PBMCs. These receptors came from a woman younger than 30 in good health and CMV-seronegative.

This clone has just one count. The V and J genes are TRBV4-1 and TRBJ2-1; D might be TRBD1 (6 bases). The V end was cut by 5 bases, the J end by 9 bases, with 14 bases between. Per the germline V gene, CDR1 is MGHRA and CDR2 is YSYEKL. This CDR3 comprises 13 residues. The DNA for the CDR3 is TGCGCCAGCAGCAACAGGGTTGTGGGTGAGCAGTTCTTC. Its translation: CASSNRVVGEQFF.

V gene TRBV4-1 combines with J gene TRBJ2-5; 10 bases are shared with TRBD1. Germline V CDR1 and CDR2: MGHRA, YSYEKL. Trimming removed 4 bases from V and 3 bases from J; junction bases left unmatched: 5. The CDR3 is made up of 15 amino acids. The CDR3 DNA sequence: TGCGCCAGCAGCCCCCCCGGGACAGGGGAAGAGACCCAGTACTTC. This gives the protein CASSPPGTGEETQYF.

The gene calls are TRBV5-6 and TRBJ1-1, with 7 bases matching TRBD1. The germline gives CDR1 SGHDT, CDR2 YYEEEE. Trimming removed 3 bases from V and 0 bases from J; junction bases left unmatched: 5. This CDR3 is built from 15 residues. The CDR3 bases are TGTGCCAGCAGCTGGAGGACAGGAATGAACACTGAAGCTTTCTTT. It codes for CASSWRTGMNTEAFF.

This sequence joins TRBV19 and TRBJ1-5; no clear D gene. This CDR3 comprises 15 residues. The ends were cut back, 6 bases at V and 6 bases at J, with 18 bases in the middle. Germline loops: CDR1 LNHDA, CDR2 SQIVND (reference sequence). The chain's CDR3 is CASSPDLPSGQPQHF. Written as DNA, the CDR3 is TGTGCCAGTAGCCCCGACCTCCCCAGCGGTCAGCCCCAGCATTTT.

V and J are TRBV28 and TRBJ1-2, with TRBD1 as a possible D gene (6 bases). The germline V and J ends were trimmed by 7 bases and 1 base, with 13 bases remaining between them. Germline V gene data show CDR1 as MDHEN and CDR2 as SYDVKM. The CDR3 is 14 amino acids. CDR3 sequence (DNA): TGTGCCAGCAACCCCTACAGGGATAACTATGGCTACACCTTC. It is translated as CASNPYRDNYGYTF.

V and J are TRBV6-5 and TRBJ1-5; tentatively, D is TRBD1 (5 bases). Trimming removed 6 bases from V and 8 bases from J, with 20 bases in between. The CDR3 covers 15 residues. CDR1 and CDR2 from the germline V gene are MNHEY and SVGAGI. The CDR3 loop reads CASSPNGAGKEPQHF. The CDR3 DNA reads as TGTGCCAGCAGCCCCAATGGGGCCGGTAAGGAGCCCCAGCATTTT.

This clone turned up a few times. The V gene is TRBV29-1, the J gene TRBJ1-4; D call uncertain. Germline assignment: CDR1 SQVTM and CDR2 ANQGSEA. The ends were cut back, 4 bases at V and 8 bases at J, with 14 bases in the middle. This CDR3 has 13 residues. The CDR3 sequence: CSVASSSYEKLFF. The CDR3 DNA sequence: TGCAGCGTTGCCTCCTCGAGCTACGAAAAACTGTTTTTT.

The chain uses TRBV27 and TRBJ1-5, with TRBD1 as a possible D gene (5 bases). CDR1 MNHEY and CDR2 SMNVEV come from the germline V gene (reference sequence). V shed 5 bases and J shed 5 bases, with 22 bases lying between them. CDR3 length: 17 residues. CDR3 DNA sequence: TGTGCCAGCAGTCCATTACAGGTGGACGGAGAATATCAGCCCCAGCATTTT. This gives the protein CASSPLQVDGEYQPQHF.

Here the CDR3 DNA reads TGTGCCAGTAGTATGTCCTATACCACAGATACGCAGTATTTT. It is translated as CASSMSYTTDTQYF. The J gene is TRBJ2-3, the V gene TRBV19; D ambiguous. The V gene's germline CDR1 is LNHDA and CDR2 SQIVND (reference sequence). The germline V and J ends were trimmed by 3 bases and 2 bases, with 9 bases remaining between them. The CDR3 runs to 14 residues.

This chain links TRBV6-1 with TRBJ2-7, with D possibly TRBD1 on 5 matching bases. The CDR3 runs to 16 residues. CDR1 and CDR2 from the germline V gene are MNHNS and SASEGT. The germline V and J ends were trimmed by 3 bases and 0 bases, with 15 bases remaining between them. The CDR3 spells CASSEADSSGSYEQYF. The CDR3 nucleotides read TGTGCCAGCAGTGAGGCTGACAGTTCAGGCTCCTACGAGCAGTACTTC.

The rearrangement uses TRBV7-2 and TRBJ2-1; TRBD2 aligns across 7 bases. In germline, CDR1 is SGHTA, CDR2 FQGNSA. Losses at the gene ends were 8 bases for V and 6 bases for J; bases not matched to a gene: 7. CDR3 length equals 13 residues. CDR3 region: CASRRAGVNEQFF. DNA for the CDR3: TGTGCCAGCCGGAGGGCGGGAGTCAATGAGCAGTTCTTC.

V is TRBV5-1 and J is TRBJ1-4; D is uncertain. The V end lost 5 bases, the J end lost 0 bases, and 8 bases lay between the germline ends. The CDR3 totals 14 residues. Germline CDR1 is SGHRS and CDR2 is YFSETQ. The CDR3 reads CASRVGSTNEKLFF. DNA of the CDR3: TGCGCCAGCAGGGTCGGGTCAACTAATGAAAAACTGTTTTTT.

The chain has TRBV7-2 and TRBJ2-1; the D gene is possibly TRBD2 (7 bases). Trimming shortened V by 1 base and J by 8 bases, and 15 bases separated the two germline ends. There are 15 residues in the CDR3. Germline values: CDR1 SGHTA, CDR2 FQGNSA. This CDR3 is CASSLGGGAIDEQFF. The CDR3 nucleotides read TGTGCCAGCAGCTTAGGTGGGGGGGCCATTGATGAGCAGTTCTTC.

The rearrangement links TRBV5-1 to TRBJ1-3; D call uncertain. The CDR3 runs to 15 residues. The ends were cut back, 4 bases at V and 0 bases at J, with 11 bases in the middle. Germline CDR1 and CDR2: SGHRS and YFSETQ. This CDR3 reads CASSEDLYSGNTIYF. CDR3 sequence (DNA): TGCGCCAGCAGCGAGGACTTGTACTCTGGAAACACCATATATTTT.

This sequence joins TRBV18 and TRBJ1-5, with unresolved D. V was cut by 3 bases and J by 5 bases, with 14 bases left in between. This CDR3 has 15 amino acids. CDR1 and CDR2 from the germline V gene are KGHSH and LQKENI. The CDR3 reads CASSPAANPDQPQHF. DNA of the CDR3: TGTGCCAGCTCACCGGCGGCCAACCCCGATCAGCCCCAGCATTTT.

V and J are TRBV9 and TRBJ2-5; 7 positions agree with TRBD2. The V gene's germline CDR1 is SGDLS and CDR2 YYNGEE. The ends lost 3 bases at V and 5 bases at J; junction bases unmatched: 4. The CDR3 spans 13 residues. The CDR3 region is CASSATSLETQYF. DNA for the CDR3: TGTGCCAGCAGCGCGACTAGCTTGGAGACCCAGTACTTC.

This clone was seen once. The rearrangement joins TRBV6-1 to TRBJ2-7, with TRBD1 matching 10 bases. Germline values: CDR1 MNHNS, CDR2 SASEGT. V gave up 10 bases and J gave up 5 bases; unmatched junction bases: 8. This CDR3 spans 13 amino acids. CDR3 coding DNA: TGTGCCACCAGGCCGGGACAGGGGAACGAGCAGTACTTC. Protein product: CATRPGQGNEQYF.

In the case of this clone: Relative to the germline gene, one junction end is altered; a read error may explain this. The rearrangement joins TRBV2 to TRBJ2-7; 8 nucleotides agree with TRBD1. Germline-derived CDR1 and CDR2 are SNHLY and FYNNEI. The CDR3 loop spans 15 amino acids. The CDR3 spells CASREDPGGFYEQYF. CDR3 nucleotide sequence: TGTGCCAGCAGAGAAGACCCAGGGGGCTTCTACGAGCAGTACTTC.

The V gene is TRBV7-8, the J gene TRBJ2-1; TRBD2 agrees at 13 bases. This CDR3 region has 14 residues. The germline CDR1 and CDR2 sequences are SGHVS and FQNEAQ. Trimming cost V 1 base and J 9 bases; bases outside gene matches: 0. The CDR3 here is CASSLGLAGGEQFF. The DNA for the CDR3 is TGTGCCAGCAGCTTAGGACTAGCGGGAGGTGAGCAGTTCTTC.

The gene calls are TRBV27 and TRBJ1-4; D is undetermined. CDR1 is MNHEY, CDR2 SMNVEV, per germline (reference sequence). CDR3 length: 15 residues. V shed 5 bases and J shed 6 bases, with 16 bases lying between them. The CDR3 DNA sequence: TGTGCCAGCAGTACCGCGGGAATGGGCGATGAAAAACTGTTTTTT. It codes for CASSTAGMGDEKLFF.

CDR3 nucleotides: TGCGCCAGCAGCCAAGGGAGGGGCTACACCTTC. This codes for CASSQGRGYTF. The chain couples TRBV4-1 to TRBJ1-2; the D is unclear. CDR3 length equals 11 residues. V was shortened by 1 base and J by 8 bases, with 5 bases between the two germline ends. Germline assignment: CDR1 MGHRA and CDR2 YSYEKL.

The chain is built from TRBV6-4 and TRBJ2-1; possibly TRBD2 for D (5 bases). The ends were cut back, 0 bases at V and 0 bases at J, with 9 bases in the middle. The germline V gene encodes CDR1 MRHNA and CDR2 SNTAGT. There are 16 residues in the CDR3. This chain's CDR3 is CASSDSRRSSYNEQFF. The CDR3 DNA is TGTGCCAGCAGTGACTCTAGGAGGAGCTCCTACAATGAGCAGTTCTTC.

This chain joins TRBV19 and TRBJ2-1, with 10 bases that match TRBD1. The CDR3 is made up of 14 amino acids. The J segment lost 7 bases and the V segment lost 3 bases, leaving 3 bases of the junction unmatched. Per germline, CDR1 LNHDA and CDR2 SQIVND (reference sequence). CDR3 DNA sequence: TGTGCCAGTAGTATGGGGACAGGGGTGAATGAGCAGTTCTTC. This gives the protein CASSMGTGVNEQFF.

This chain's CDR3 is CASSLEWQGTEAFF. As DNA, the CDR3 is TGTGCCAGCAGCTTGGAATGGCAGGGAACTGAAGCTTTCTTT. This chain links TRBV5-5 with TRBJ1-1, with a tentative D call TRBD1 (5 bases). The V end lost 0 bases, the J end lost 5 bases, and 11 bases lay between the germline ends. In germline, CDR1 is SGHKS, CDR2 YYEKEE (reference sequence). CDR3 length equals 14 residues. The whole variable domain, remainder taken from reference TRBV5-5 and TRBJ1-1, is DAGVTQSPTHLIKTRGQQVTLRCSPISGHKSVSWYQQVLGQGPQFIFQYYEKEERGRGNFPDRFSARQFPNYSSELNVNALLLGDSALYLCASSLEWQGTEAFFGQGTRLTVV.

The gene calls are TRBV27 and TRBJ1-5, with D possibly being TRBD1 (6 bases). The CDR3 runs to 15 residues. Germline lookup yields CDR1 MNHEY and CDR2 SMNVEV (reference sequence). The ends were cut back, 2 bases at V and 3 bases at J, with 11 bases in the middle. The CDR3 reads CASSLQGLINQPQHF. The DNA of the CDR3 is TGTGCCAGCAGTTTACAGGGGCTGATCAATCAGCCCCAGCATTTT.

The chain recombines TRBV25-1 with TRBJ2-1; tentatively, D is TRBD2 (5 bases). The V gene's germline CDR1 is MGHDK and CDR2 SYGVNS. This CDR3 region has 18 residues. V was trimmed by 3 bases and J by 5 bases, leaving 23 bases between them. The DNA for the CDR3 is TGTGCCAGCAGTGAGCCCTCCGAGGGTCTAAGTATGCACAATGAGCAGTTCTTC. Translated, it gives CASSEPSEGLSMHNEQFF.

The V gene is TRBV7-9, the J gene TRBJ1-2; D remains ambiguous. The ends were cut back, 5 bases at V and 11 bases at J, with 18 bases in the middle. Germline-derived CDR1 and CDR2 are SEHNR and FQNEAQ (reference sequence). This CDR3 contains 13 residues. The CDR3 is CASSDGLASSYTF. CDR3 nucleotide sequence: TGTGCCAGCAGCGACGGACTCGCCTCCTCTTACACCTTC. The whole variable domain, remainder taken from reference TRBV7-9 and TRBJ1-2, is DTGVSQNPRHKITKRGQNVTFRCDPISEHNRLYWYRQTLGQGPEFLTYFQNEAQLEKSRLLSDRFSAERPKGSFSTLEIQRTEQGDSAMYLCASSDGLASSYTFGSGTRLTVV.